One sample yielded the 2 T cell receptor beta chains listed below, sequenced in a study of STAT3 mutations in large granular lymphocyte leukemia. Their cognate antigens are unknown. Study findings and constraints: At least one immunodominant TCR beta clonotype appeared in every T-cell large granular lymphocyte leukemia patient.

The repertoire was sequenced with immunoSEQ multiplex PCR; TCRdb's copy has only in-frame clones and lacks some. The sample holds roughly 6,600 clones, less than 60% seen once. The sample comprised peripheral blood mononuclear cells. The receptors originated from a boy between 5 and 17 years old with T-cell large granular lymphocyte leukemia. Some clones in this sample may be carry-over from other donors' samples.

This clone was seen only once. The rearrangement links TRBV5-1 to TRBJ2-3, with 8 nucleotides matching TRBD2. Germline V gives CDR1 SGHRS, CDR2 YFSETQ. This CDR3 has 15 amino acids. Unmatched junction bases numbered 7, after V lost 2 bases and J lost 5 bases. Here the CDR3 DNA reads TGCGCCAGCAGCTTAAGCGGGAGAGAGTTAGATACGCAGTATTTT. This encodes CASSLSGRELDTQYF.

V gene TRBV5-1 combines with J gene TRBJ2-3; D might be TRBD1 (6 bases). V lost 7 bases to trimming and J lost 6 bases, with 15 bases between them. This CDR3 has 13 residues. In germline, CDR1 is SGHRS, CDR2 YFSETQ. The CDR3: CASGEQGADTQYF. CDR3 in DNA: TGCGCCAGCGGGGAACAGGGCGCCGATACGCAGTATTTT. Based on the CDR3 plus reference TRBV5-1 and TRBJ2-3, the full variable domain is KAGVTQTPRYLIKTRGQQVTLSCSPISGHRSVSWYQQTPGQGLQFLFEYFSETQRNKGNFPGRFSGRQFSNSRSEMNVSTLELGDSALYLCASGEQGADTQYFGPGTRLTVL.